The 12 T cell receptor beta chains listed next were all sequenced from one sample in a study of OX40 agonist ivuxolimab in advanced cancers. Libraries were prepared by immunoSEQ multiplex PCR; TCRdb keeps only in-frame clonotypes and omits some of them. The sample yields about 42,000 clones, 80% to 90% seen once. The source material was CD4+ or CD8+ T cells sorted from blood, sampled in a trial of the OX40 agonist ivuxolimab. The receptors were gathered from an adult with an advanced solid tumor such as melanoma, head and neck, liver or kidney cancer.

The chain employs TRBV30 and TRBJ2-1; 13 positions agree with TRBD2. This CDR3 comprises 16 residues. The V segment lost 2 bases and the J segment 2 bases; nucleotides outside the gene matches: 3. CDR1 and CDR2 (germline): GTSNPN, SVGIG (reference sequence). The CDR3 DNA reads as TGTGCCTGGAGTCCAGGGACTAGCGGGACCTACAATGAGCAGTTCTTC. Its protein product is CAWSPGTSGTYNEQFF.

As DNA, the CDR3 is TGTGCCAGCAGGGACGCAGGAGCGAACACCGGGGAGCTGTTTTTT. As protein: CASRDAGANTGELFF. The chain has TRBV28 and TRBJ2-2; D not resolved. The CDR3 extends over 15 amino acids. V dropped 6 bases and J dropped 0 bases, with 11 bases sitting between them. From germline, CDR1 is MDHEN and CDR2 SYDVKM.

J is TRBJ2-3 and V is TRBV6-4; D gene ambiguous. V lost 6 bases, J lost 0 bases, and 7 bases lay in between. The germline V gene has CDR1 MRHNA and CDR2 SNTAGT. The CDR3 covers 13 residues. CDR3: CASRSVSTDTQYF. The CDR3 coding sequence is TGTGCCAGCAGGAGCGTTAGCACAGATACGCAGTATTTT.

V usage is TRBV2 and J usage is TRBJ2-5, with 7 bases matching TRBD1. This CDR3 is built from 15 residues. Germline assignment: CDR1 SNHLY and CDR2 FYNNEI. The ends lost 2 bases at V and 5 bases at J; junction bases unmatched: 8. CDR3 amino acids: CASSESGQPTETQYF. CDR3 nucleotide sequence: TGTGCCAGCAGTGAATCGGGACAGCCTACGGAGACCCAGTACTTC.

The chain recombines TRBV11-2 with TRBJ2-2, with D perhaps matching TRBD2 (7 bases). V shed 3 bases and J shed 5 bases, with 16 bases lying between them. CDR1 SGHAT and CDR2 FQNNGV come from the germline V gene. CDR3 length: 16 residues. CDR3 in amino acids: CASSLIGGRWTGELFF. As DNA, the CDR3 is TGTGCCAGCAGCTTGATCGGGGGGCGGTGGACCGGGGAGCTGTTTTTT.

This clone is medium-sized in the sample. The V gene is TRBV30, the J gene TRBJ2-7; D call uncertain. Germline CDR1 GTSNPN, CDR2 SVGIG (reference sequence). V dropped 1 base and J dropped 7 bases, with 17 bases sitting between them. This CDR3 is 14 amino acids long. CDR3 DNA: TGTGCCTGGAGTGGAGGAGCGAGTTTTAGGGAGCAGTACTTC. This sequence encodes CAWSGGASFREQYF.

This rearrangement joins TRBV19 to TRBJ2-1; 8 bases fit TRBD2. V lost 0 bases and J lost 4; bases outside the gene matches: 11. This CDR3 spans 18 amino acids. Per the germline V gene, CDR1 is LNHDA and CDR2 is SQIVND (reference sequence). Here the CDR3 DNA reads TGTGCCAGTAGTATAGATTTGGCGAGCGGGAGTTGGTACAATGAGCAGTTCTTC. Protein: CASSIDLASGSWYNEQFF.

V gene TRBV7-9 combines with J gene TRBJ2-1; D is unclear. The germline V gene has CDR1 SEHNR and CDR2 FQNEAQ (reference sequence). Trimming left V 5 bases short and J 9 bases short, with 11 bases between. The CDR3 extends over 12 amino acids. The CDR3 DNA follows: TGTGCCAGCAGCCGTCCGCAAAGTGAGCAGTTCTTC. As protein: CASSRPQSEQFF.

J is TRBJ2-1 and V is TRBV7-2, with 12 positions matching TRBD2. With V trimmed by 4 bases and J by 7 bases, 8 bases remained unmatched. The CDR3 runs 16 residues. The germline CDR1 and CDR2 sequences are SGHTA and FQGNSA. This chain's CDR3 is CASSYSGLAGRNEQFF. The CDR3 nucleotides read TGTGCCAGCAGCTATAGTGGACTAGCGGGACGAAATGAGCAGTTCTTC.

This clone was detected only once. This chain uses TRBV11-2 with TRBJ2-2; 7 bases match TRBD1. Looked up from germline, CDR1 is SGHAT and CDR2 is FQNNGV. CDR3 size: 15 residues. The ends lost 6 bases at V and 2 bases at J; junction bases unmatched: 6. The CDR3 bases are TGTGCCAGCAGAACCGGACAGGTTAACACCGGGGAGCTGTTTTTT. Its protein is CASRTGQVNTGELFF.

V usage is TRBV30 and J usage is TRBJ2-7, with 7 bases lining up with TRBD1. Germline CDR1 reads GTSNPN; CDR2 reads SVGIG (reference sequence). The CDR3 runs to 15 residues. The J segment lost 1 base and the V segment lost 1 base, leaving 7 bases of the junction unmatched. The CDR3 is CAWSGGTGASYEQYF. CDR3 in DNA: TGTGCCTGGAGTGGGGGTACAGGGGCGTCCTACGAGCAGTACTTC.

The chain uses TRBV9 and TRBJ1-2; 7 nucleotides agree with TRBD1. CDR3 length equals 14 residues. Germline CDR1 SGDLS, CDR2 YYNGEE. The trim removed 0 bases at V and 4 bases at J, leaving 3 bases unmatched. The CDR3 loop reads CASSVGGTAYGYTF. CDR3 coding DNA: TGTGCCAGCAGCGTAGGGGGGACAGCCTATGGCTACACCTTC.